The source of this TCR beta chain is a study of metastatic and nonmetastatic thyroid tumors. Study at large: From malignant and benign thyroid patients, repertoires in blood and in tumor or nodule tissue were compared.

Nobody among the patients had been given any treatment before thyroid surgery. This clone has more than one count but fewer than ten. Its antigen is still unknown. A much larger clone differs from this one at a single base, so this may be a read error. Study-level results: When malignant thyroid tumors were compared with benign nodules, TCR beta diversity was reportedly significantly higher in the malignant tumors. This held in both blood and tumor samples.

This CDR3 contains 15 residues. Germline V gives CDR1 SQVTM, CDR2 ANQGSEA. Original methodology: The study took CDR3 differences across clinicopathological groups and made a distant-metastasis classifier for papillary thyroid cancer from them. MiXCR was used by TCRdb to re-call the PCR reads. The V and J calls and clone size are TCRdb's, not the authors'. Altogether 75,000 to 95,000 clones are present, roughly 12% being singletons, with the ten largest covering roughly 12%. Sequencing used blood. The TCR was taken from a female donor with papillary thyroid cancer or a benign thyroid nodule (not recorded which). Some clones in this sample may be carry-over from other donors' samples. This chain joins TRBV29-1 and TRBJ1-2; 8 bases line up with TRBD1. CDR3 amino acids: CSVETRGRSGYGYAF. CDR3 coding DNA: TGCAGCGTTGAAACCAGGGGGCGCAGCGGATATGGCTACGCCTTC.